The text below deals with one TCR beta chain. This clone has a count of ten or more. Its antigen is unknown. Nothing much larger sits one base from this clone, and base qualities are not available. This specimen comes from a study of T cells after posttransplantation cyclophosphamide (dated by TCRdb to the mid-2010s). For the wider study: T cell repertoire reconstitution was tracked by TRB sequencing after myeloablative bone marrow transplantation in which posttransplantation cyclophosphamide was used as GVHD prophylaxis. Samples from around 35 PTCy-treated patients and 16 related bone marrow donors of those patients were subjected to antigen receptor sequencing. Blood from all 30 or so PTCy patients with 1-year posttransplant specimens was subjected to TRB sequencing. In 3 patients, up to about 3 additional blood samples taken between 2 and 5.2 years after transplant also underwent TRB sequencing, as did pretransplant blood from 4 patients. Because TRA and TRB clonality correlated tightly in several samples, later TCR analyses were limited to TRB. Public TRB sequences were queried against a database of over 3,600 sequences associated with responses to pathogens, tumor antigens, self-antigens and alloantigens. Beyond this particular receptor, the publication reports: Donor-recipient similarity was low at 1-2 months but increased during the first year, and donor CD8+ memory clones often dominated later blood repertoires. Across the 45 or so patients, TRB clonality was highly associated with recipient CMV seropositivity and CMV reactivation, and diversity with PTCy was similar to that in the CNI/methotrexate controls. The TRB repertoires of T cells infiltrating skin or GI tract showed only limited overlap with the TRB repertoires of T cells in blood.

The germline V gene yields MGHRA for CDR1 and YSYEKL for CDR2. From the cysteine up to the phenylalanine, the CDR3 has a length of 16 residues. The CDR3 DNA has 48 bases and is translated from base 1. Ends trimmed: V by 2 bases, J by 1 base; bases unmatched to a gene: 3. TRB sequencing was run on genomic DNA with either the immunoSEQ assay at survey resolution or the hsTCRB kit. On the study's bioinformatics: The immunoSEQ software was used for initial read processing, and the LymphoSeq R package was used for repertoire analyses. Clonality was computed as 1 minus normalized Shannon entropy, and a Gini coefficient was also calculated for each TRB dataset. To infer phenotypes in unsorted samples, TRB sequences from sorted subsets of the recipient or donor were mapped onto unsorted samples from the same recipient. Imported from immuneACCESS, the table was reduced by TCRdb to in-frame sequences with V and J called. These copies leave out some clones; in studies compared against another copy, an unresolved V gene accounts for under half, and the cause of the remainder is not known. V, J and clone size are those of that table, while D and trimming were read from the DNA. This sample has about 41,000 clones, none of them a singleton. The ten biggest clones cover 5.9% of the sample.

On the day of marrow donation, related bone marrow donors gave peripheral blood samples. Peripheral blood and bone marrow mononuclear cells were isolated by Ficoll-Hypaque density centrifugation and cryopreserved. The rearrangement joined TRBV4-1 to TRBJ2-5, with 11 bases in between that match TRBD2. This receptor was taken from a man under 40 in good health and a related stem cell transplant donor. Sequences were obtained from PBMCs. CDR3 loop: CASSQFLAGGQETQYF. The DNA sequence is TGCGCCAGCAGCCAATTTCTAGCGGGGGGCCAAGAGACCCAGTACTTC.